The present entry profiles one T cell receptor (beta chain) with its context. The antigen is not known. Germline-derived CDR1 and CDR2 are SGHVS and FNYEAQ. CDR3 length equals 15 residues. After removal of 3 bases from V and 2 bases from J, the junction contained 5 bases not matched to a gene. This record belongs to a study of cytomegalovirus exposure and HLA in healthy donors. Whole-study findings and limits: When analyzed later, a missense DCLRE1C variant was found to be linked to TCR beta V- and J-gene trimming.

The study ran its PCR with 60 Vbeta and 13 Jbeta primers. Only in-frame clones appear in the TCRdb table, and some are missing; sequencing was by immunoSEQ multiplex PCR. The sample holds around 130,000 clones, 77% seen once. The sequence derives from a young man in good health and CMV-seropositive. The sequencing input was PBMCs. V and J are TRBV7-6 and TRBJ2-3, with 7 nucleotides matching TRBD2. Here the CDR3 DNA reads TGTGCCAGCAGCTTCCTAGCGGATAACACAGATACGCAGTATTTT. Encoded protein: CASSFLADNTDTQYF.